This paragraph covers one T cell receptor (beta chain) sequence. Its cognate antigen is unknown. Data came from immunoSEQ multiplex PCR; TCRdb stores just in-frame clones and leaves some out. Here the sample spans about 13,000 clones, roughly 80% being singletons. In germline, CDR1 is SGDLS, CDR2 YYNGEE. V lost 0 bases and J 0 bases, leaving 10 bases between the germline ends. There are 16 residues in the CDR3. These data belong to a study of PD-1 blockade in classical Hodgkin lymphoma. Study outcomes and limitations: Diminished baseline TCR diversity has been reported in newly diagnosed patients relative to healthy donors.

Documented time point: cycle 4 day 1 (C4D1), after less than 7 weeks of nivolumab. No patient escaped relapse after autologous stem cell transplantation, and brentuximab vedotin exposure varied. Responses achieved at best were complete response, partial response or progressive disease. The V gene is TRBV9, the J gene TRBJ1-3; D possibly corresponds to TRBD1 (6 bases). The clonotype comes from a human donor with classical Hodgkin lymphoma. Sequencing was performed on peripheral blood mononuclear cells (PBMCs), taken before the fourth cycle of nivolumab. CDR3 amino acids: CASSVGGGNSGNTIYF. Here the CDR3 DNA reads TGTGCCAGCAGCGTAGGAGGGGGTAACTCTGGAAACACCATATATTTT.